Listed here are 23 T cell receptor beta chains from one sample, sequenced in a study of T cells in Graves' hyperthyroidism and ophthalmopathy. The TCR beta CDR3 regions underwent amplification using RNA transcripts as the source. First-round RT-PCR targeting the TCR CDR3 was performed with the HTBI primer set. TCRdb re-called the multiplex PCR reads with MiXCR, one entry per CDR3 protein. Of approximately 200,000 distinct CDR3 sequences listed, approximately 20% are singletons. Input material: blood. These receptors came from a man aged 35-49 years with Graves' hyperthyroidism.

The V gene is TRBV20-1, the J gene TRBJ2-7, with 7 bases lining up with TRBD1. Unmatched junction bases numbered 3, after V lost 3 bases and J lost 4 bases. Germline-derived CDR1 and CDR2 are DFQATT and SNEGSKA (reference sequence). This CDR3 comprises 12 residues. The CDR3 nucleotides read TGCAGTGCTAGTCACAGGGGATACGAGCAGTACTTC. It encodes CSASHRGYEQYF.

This clonotype has a count of ten or more. J is TRBJ1-4 and V is TRBV30, with 9 positions matching TRBD1. The CDR3 runs 16 residues. Germline CDR1 and CDR2: GTSNPN and SVGIG (reference sequence). Germline trimming cut 2 bases from V and 7 bases from J; bases unmatched to any gene: 11. Written as DNA, the CDR3 is TGTGCCTGGAGTACCGCCTACAGGGGGCCGGGTGAAAAACTGTTTTTT. Its translation is CAWSTAYRGPGEKLFF.

This clonotype was counted at least ten times. The chain combines TRBV7-2 with TRBJ2-7; D call uncertain. Trimming removed 3 bases at V and 0 bases at J, with 12 bases between. CDR1 SGHTA and CDR2 FQGNSA come from the germline V gene. The CDR3 is 15 amino acids. CDR3 coding DNA: TGTGCCAGCAGCTTCGGGCAGGCTACCTCCTACGAGCAGTACTTC. Encoded protein: CASSFGQATSYEQYF.

Many counts were recorded for this clonotype. The rearrangement links TRBV5-6 to TRBJ2-5; perhaps TRBD1 as D (5 bases). Per germline, CDR1 SGHDT and CDR2 YYEEEE. This CDR3 has 16 residues. V shed 7 bases and J shed 5 bases, with 24 bases lying between them. CDR3 nucleotide sequence: TGTGCCAGCGCCTCGGTCTTGGCAGGGCTCGGGGAGACCCAGTACTTC. As protein: CASASVLAGLGETQYF.

J is TRBJ2-3 and V is TRBV13, with TRBD2 matching 15 bases. The V gene's germline CDR1 is PRHDT and CDR2 FYEKMQ (reference sequence). V gave up 5 bases and J gave up 4 bases; unmatched junction bases: 16. This CDR3 is 20 amino acids long. CDR3 protein: CASSRVPPGLAGGQPDTQYF. The DNA for the CDR3 is TGTGCCAGCAGCCGAGTCCCGCCCGGACTAGCGGGGGGGCAGCCAGATACGCAGTATTTT.

This clonotype was seen a few times. The chain joins TRBV7-2 to TRBJ2-3, with TRBD2 matching 9 bases. This CDR3 is built from 15 residues. The germline V gene has CDR1 SGHTA and CDR2 FQGNSA. Trimming at V came to 5 bases and at J to 5 bases, leaving 8 bases not matched to a gene. The CDR3 coding sequence is TGTGCCAGCAGCCCACAGGCGGGGGGGCAAGATACGCAGTATTTT. Translating it yields CASSPQAGGQDTQYF.

Remarks on this clonotype: One end of the junction is discordant with germline, which a read error may explain. The rearrangement joins TRBV7-9 to TRBJ2-4, with TRBD2 matching over 11 bases. Germline lookup yields CDR1 SEHNR and CDR2 FQNEAQ (reference sequence). This CDR3 has 17 residues. This CDR3 is CASSQDFLAGGKNIQYF. CDR3 nucleotide sequence: TGCGCCAGCAGCCAAGATTTTCTAGCGGGGGGCAAAAACATTCAGTACTTC.

Many counts were recorded for this clonotype. The J gene is TRBJ1-5, the V gene TRBV6-1, with D perhaps TRBD1 (5 bases). CDR3 length equals 16 residues. Germline V lookup: CDR1 MNHNS, CDR2 SASEGT. V lost 5 bases and J 0 bases, leaving 14 bases between the germline ends. CDR3 in amino acids: CASSSDRDFSNQPQHF. DNA for the CDR3: TGTGCCAGCAGTTCTGACAGAGACTTTAGCAATCAGCCCCAGCATTTT.

A word on this clonotype: Given a much more abundant clone one base away, this may be a read error. The rearrangement joins TRBV7-3 to TRBJ2-1, with 8 bases lining up with TRBD2. Trimming took 2 bases from V and 6 from J; bases not matched to a gene: 0. Per the germline V gene, CDR1 is SGHTA and CDR2 is FQGTGA. The CDR3 has 13 residues. The DNA of the CDR3 is TGTGCCAGCAGCTTAGGGACTAGCAATGAGCAGTTCTTC. Residues: CASSLGTSNEQFF.

This clonotype has ten or more counts. The chain has TRBV28 and TRBJ1-1; unclear D gene. The germline V gene has CDR1 MDHEN and CDR2 SYDVKM. The CDR3 contains 14 residues. With 2 bases removed from V and 1 base from J, the gap between germline ends came to 8 bases. Here the CDR3 DNA reads TGTGCCAGCAGTTTAAGGCCGAGGAACACTGAAGCTTTCTTT. Residues: CASSLRPRNTEAFF. Looking up the rest from reference TRBV28 and TRBJ1-1 gives the full variable domain: DVKVTQSSRYLVKRTGEKVFLECVQDMDHENMFWYRQDPGLGLRLIYFSYDVKMKEKGDIPEGYSVSREKKERFSLILESASTNQTSMYLCASSLRPRNTEAFFGQGTRLTVV.

This clonotype has ten or more counts. The genes are TRBV30 and TRBJ1-1, with a tentative D call TRBD1 (5 bases). The CDR3 length is 14 residues. CDR1 and CDR2 from the germline V gene are GTSNPN and SVGIG (reference sequence). V was cut by 0 bases and J by 3 bases, with 11 bases left in between. As DNA, the CDR3 is TGTGCCTGGAGTGTTGATAACAGGTACACTGAAGCTTTCTTT. Residues: CAWSVDNRYTEAFF.

This clonotype has a count of ten or more. A read error may explain this, as a much larger clone is one base away. In DNA, the CDR3 is TGTGCCAGCAGGGTAGCATACACCGACTACAATGAGCAGTTCTTC. This translates into CASRVAYTDYNEQFF. The chain is built from TRBV2 and TRBJ2-1; D remains ambiguous. CDR1 and CDR2 (germline): SNHLY, FYNNEI. The V and J ends lost 6 bases and 3 bases respectively, with 15 bases between them. The CDR3 extends over 15 amino acids.

Many counts were recorded for this clonotype. The chain has TRBV20-1 and TRBJ1-4; D gene uncertain. Germline lookup yields CDR1 DFQATT and CDR2 SNEGSKA (reference sequence). Trimming removed 2 bases from V and 4 bases from J, with 5 bases in between. CDR3 length: 12 amino acids. This CDR3 reads CSARKGNEKLFF. In DNA form, the CDR3 reads TGCAGTGCTAGAAAGGGTAATGAAAAACTGTTTTTT.

This clonotype appeared many times. This chain uses TRBV3-1 with TRBJ2-7; possibly TRBD1 for D (5 bases). V was pared by 1 base and J by 4 bases, with 8 bases between. CDR3 size: 13 residues. Germline V gene data show CDR1 as LGHDT and CDR2 as YNNKEL (reference sequence). The CDR3 protein is CASSQVDRYEQYF. CDR3 DNA sequence: TGTGCCAGCAGCCAAGTAGACAGATACGAGCAGTACTTC.

The table lists this clonotype with many counts. The chain joins TRBV4-3 to TRBJ2-7; 9 bases are a match to TRBD1. J gave up 5 bases and V 0 bases, and 8 bases lay outside the gene matches. The length of the CDR3 is 16 residues. Germline-derived CDR1 and CDR2 are LGHNA and YSLEER. CDR3 nucleotides: TGCGCCAGCAGCCAAGAAGGCGGGACAGGGAGGGACGAGCAGTACTTC. Encoded protein: CASSQEGGTGRDEQYF.

This clonotype has a handful of counts. The chain joins TRBV14 to TRBJ1-6; D remains unclear. Deletions cut 3 bases from V and 8 bases from J, with 14 bases between. The CDR3 is 15 residues long. Germline CDR1 SGHDN, CDR2 FVKESK. This CDR3 reads CASSQLPGLDSPLHF. The CDR3 bases are TGTGCCAGCAGCCAGCTCCCGGGTTTGGATTCACCCCTCCACTTT.

This clonotype was counted ten times or more. The chain is built from TRBV28 and TRBJ2-6; D perhaps matches TRBD2 (6 bases). Per germline, CDR1 MDHEN and CDR2 SYDVKM. Trimming took 4 bases from V and 0 from J, leaving 22 bases between them. The CDR3 contains 20 residues. The CDR3 sequence: CASSSDFVGTQSSGANVLTF. DNA for the CDR3: TGTGCCAGCAGTTCTGACTTTGTCGGGACTCAGAGCTCTGGGGCCAACGTCCTGACTTTC.

This clonotype was observed many times. This sequence joins TRBV9 and TRBJ2-3; D perhaps matches TRBD1 (6 bases). There are 15 residues in the CDR3. V lost 4 bases and J lost 2, with 14 bases in between. Germline CDR1 SGDLS, CDR2 YYNGEE. The chain's CDR3 is CASSTGTLNTDTQYF. In nucleotides, the CDR3 is TGTGCCAGCAGCACCGGGACATTAAACACAGATACGCAGTATTTT.

V usage is TRBV2 and J usage is TRBJ2-2, with a tentative D call TRBD2 (6 bases). Germline CDR1 is SNHLY and CDR2 is FYNNEI. CDR3 length: 14 amino acids. With 6 bases removed from V and 4 bases from J, the gap between germline ends came to 12 bases. The CDR3 nucleotides are TGTGCCAGCAGGGCTAGCGTAATCACCGGGGAGCTGTTTTTT. This gives the protein CASRASVITGELFF.

The rearrangement links TRBV29-1 to TRBJ2-3; perhaps TRBD1 as D (6 bases). Germline V gene lookup returns CDR1 SQVTM and CDR2 ANQGSEA. The ends were cut back, 3 bases at V and 5 bases at J, with 9 bases in the middle. CDR3 length: 12 amino acids. CDR3 DNA: TGCAGCGTTGAGGGGACAATAGATACGCAGTATTTT. Its translation: CSVEGTIDTQYF.

The V and J genes are TRBV20-1 and TRBJ2-5; TRBD2 matches at 10 bases. CDR1 is DFQATT and CDR2 is SNEGSKA in the germline V gene (reference sequence). Trimming removed 4 bases from V and 9 bases from J; junction bases left unmatched: 8. This CDR3 spans 13 amino acids. CDR3 sequence (DNA): TGCAGTGCTATCCGCAGCGGGGGGGCCTCCCAGTACTTC. This codes for CSAIRSGGASQYF.

The V gene is TRBV6-1, the J gene TRBJ2-7; D ambiguous. V was pared by 6 bases and J by 0 bases, with 9 bases between. This CDR3 has 13 amino acids. The germline CDR1 and CDR2 sequences are MNHNS and SASEGT. CDR3 loop: CASSQRNSYEQYF. The DNA for the CDR3 is TGTGCCAGCAGCCAACGTAACTCCTACGAGCAGTACTTC.

The table lists this clonotype with many counts. This chain uses TRBV30 with TRBJ1-1, with D uncertain. This CDR3 has 12 amino acids. Trimming shortened V by 0 bases and J by 9 bases, and 11 bases separated the two germline ends. The germline CDR1 and CDR2 sequences are GTSNPN and SVGIG (reference sequence). In DNA form, the CDR3 reads TGTGCCTGGAGTGTAGACCCGAAAAAAGCTTTCTTT. It codes for CAWSVDPKKAFF.